Sequencing of this T cell receptor (beta chain) was carried out in a study of T cell repertoires in cytomegalovirus infection. Study-level background: Matching HLA type, along with CMV infection, was indicated by public TCR beta signatures. Study results and limitations: Ex vivo, HLA-C-restricted CMV-specific TCR beta clonotypes prevailed over the rest of the response. Of the TCR beta families, the public ones yielded a cumulative frequency that identified carriers of CMV plus the relevant HLA.

With respect to this clonotype: Its antigen is not identified.

V gave up 3 bases and J gave up 7 bases, with 4 bases separating them. The germline V gene has CDR1 ENHRY and CDR2 SYGVKD. The CDR3 length is 11 residues. TCRdb reprocessed the reads via MiXCR and lists one record per CDR3 protein. The sample has approximately 250,000 distinct CDR3 sequences; approximately 13% are singletons. The chain uses TRBV10-3 and TRBJ2-4; D is uncertain. The sample consisted of PBMCs. The receptor's source is a human donor in good health (CMV status not recorded). Some clones in this sample may be carry-over from other donors' samples. The CDR3: CAISDSNIQYF. CDR3 coding DNA: TGTGCCATCAGTGATTCCAACATTCAGTACTTC.